A single sample gave rise to the 22 T cell receptor beta chains below, sequenced in a study of CD4 and CD8 cells across lung adenocarcinoma regions. In TCRdb, the PCR reads were re-called with MiXCR into one record per CDR3 protein. The sample shows under 10,000 distinct CDR3 sequences, 35% to 50% of them seen only once. The sequencing input was CD4+ T cells from the margin of a lung tumor. These TCRs come from a female donor with lung adenocarcinoma. The CD4 and CD8 labels of this study may be unreliable.

The table lists this clonotype with many counts. The V call is TRBV6-5, the J call TRBJ2-2; D is uncertain. CDR1 is MNHEY, CDR2 SVGAGI, per germline. The CDR3 loop spans 14 amino acids. V shed 1 base and J shed 5 bases, with 8 bases lying between them. CDR3 residues: CASSYWQATGELFF. CDR3 bases: TGTGCCAGCAGTTACTGGCAGGCAACCGGGGAGCTGTTTTTT.

The chain combines TRBV15 with TRBJ2-1; 9 bases align to TRBD2. The CDR3 contains 16 residues. V lost 0 bases, J lost 4 bases, and 4 bases stayed unmatched. Germline V gene data show CDR1 as LNHNV and CDR2 as YYDKDF (reference sequence). In nucleotides, the CDR3 is TGTGCCACCAGCAGAGAAGGCGGGGGGGGATACAATGAGCAGTTCTTC. Protein: CATSREGGGGYNEQFF.

This clonotype is medium-sized by share. The chain employs TRBV7-2 and TRBJ1-2; possible D gene TRBD1, 5 bases. Germline loops: CDR1 SGHTA, CDR2 FQGNSA. This CDR3 comprises 13 residues. Deletions cut 5 bases from V and 4 bases from J, with 11 bases between. The CDR3 region has the DNA TGTGCCAGCAGCCTAGAAGGGACCTATGGCTACACCTTC. Amino acid sequence: CASSLEGTYGYTF.

The rearrangement joins TRBV6-1 to TRBJ2-3; TRBD1 or TRBD2 may be the D gene (5 bases each). In germline, CDR1 is MNHNS, CDR2 SASEGT. This CDR3 is 15 amino acids long. The germline V and J ends were trimmed by 6 bases and 2 bases, with 15 bases remaining between them. CDR3 DNA: TGTGCCAGCAGGGAACAGTGGGACGCCACAGATACGCAGTATTTT. Translation gives CASREQWDATDTQYF.

The chain couples TRBV14 to TRBJ1-2; D not certain. The germline gives CDR1 SGHDN, CDR2 FVKESK. This CDR3 has 14 residues. The V and J ends lost 1 base and 5 bases respectively, with 11 bases between them. The CDR3 is CASSQGNRGYGYTF. The CDR3 DNA is TGTGCCAGCAGCCAAGGCAACAGAGGGTATGGCTACACCTTC.

The V call is TRBV27, the J call TRBJ2-5; no firm D call. The end of the DNA aligns better with TRBJ2-7, so the J call may be wrong. Germline V gene sequence: CDR1 MNHEY, CDR2 SMNVEV (reference sequence). The CDR3 loop spans 13 amino acids. The CDR3 loop reads CASSSRAHYEQYF. DNA of the CDR3: TGTGCCAGCAGCTCCCGGGCCCACTACGAGCAGTACTTC.

The chain has TRBV30 and TRBJ1-2; D perhaps matches TRBD1 (6 bases). The germline V gene has CDR1 GTSNPN and CDR2 SVGIG (reference sequence). V was shortened by 2 bases and J by 2 bases, with 12 bases between the two germline ends. This CDR3 region has 14 residues. The CDR3 DNA reads as TGTGCCTGGAGTACGGGGCAGGGGAACTATGGCTACACCTTC. As protein: CAWSTGQGNYGYTF.

J is TRBJ1-1 and V is TRBV20-1; D remains ambiguous. Germline lookup yields CDR1 DFQATT and CDR2 SNEGSKA (reference sequence). Trimming removed 5 bases at V and 0 bases at J, with 10 bases between. This CDR3 is built from 13 residues. CDR3 loop: CSASGDLNTEAFF. CDR3 DNA: TGCAGTGCTTCCGGCGACCTGAACACTGAAGCTTTCTTT.

The chain has TRBV5-1 and TRBJ2-3, with 11 bases identical to TRBD1. CDR1 is SGHRS, CDR2 YFSETQ, per germline. The CDR3 is 16 residues long. Germline trimming cut 4 bases from V and 6 bases from J; bases unmatched to any gene: 10. CDR3: CASSEPGQGVRDTQYF. In nucleotides, the CDR3 is TGCGCCAGCAGCGAGCCGGGACAGGGGGTAAGGGATACGCAGTATTTT. Full variable domain (rest looked up from reference TRBV5-1 and TRBJ2-3): KAGVTQTPRYLIKTRGQQVTLSCSPISGHRSVSWYQQTPGQGLQFLFEYFSETQRNKGNFPGRFSGRQFSNSRSEMNVSTLELGDSALYLCASSEPGQGVRDTQYFGPGTRLTVL.

This chain links TRBV6-5 with TRBJ2-1; 14 bases fit TRBD2. The CDR3 sequence is 14 residues long. Germline V gene lookup returns CDR1 MNHEY and CDR2 SVGAGI. Trimming removed 6 bases from V and 16 bases from J; junction bases left unmatched: 11. The CDR3 DNA is TGTGCCAGCAGACTCGGGACTAGCGGGAGAGCCTATTTCTTC. Its protein product is CASRLGTSGRAYFF.

The J gene is TRBJ2-5, the V gene TRBV5-1; D not resolved. The V and J ends lost 4 bases and 2 bases respectively, with 9 bases between them. The CDR3 runs 13 residues. The germline gives CDR1 SGHRS, CDR2 YFSETQ. CDR3 amino acids: CASSAQPQETQYF. In nucleotides, the CDR3 is TGCGCCAGCAGCGCCCAGCCTCAAGAGACCCAGTACTTC.

By share, this clonotype ranks as medium-sized. The chain recombines TRBV6-5 with TRBJ2-1, with a weak D call TRBD2 (5 bases). The closer fit of TRBJ2-7 to the DNA end suggests the J call may be wrong. Germline V CDR1 and CDR2: MNHEY, SVGAGI. The CDR3 is made up of 13 amino acids. In nucleotides, the CDR3 is TGTGCCAGCAGTTACGAGGGCGGGCGGTCACAGTACTTC. Protein sequence: CASSYEGGRSQYF.

This clonotype appeared a few times. The chain has TRBV6-1 and TRBJ1-4, with 11 bases aligning to TRBD1. The germline V gene has CDR1 MNHNS and CDR2 SASEGT. V lost 6 bases, J lost 7 bases, and 13 bases stayed unmatched. The CDR3 contains 17 residues. The CDR3 nucleotides are TGTGCCAGCAGGGACAAACTCGGACAGGGGGCGGGTGAAAAACTGTTTTTT. Its protein is CASRDKLGQGAGEKLFF.

The rearrangement joins TRBV6-1 to TRBJ2-2; tentatively, D is TRBD2 (7 bases). Per the germline V gene, CDR1 is MNHNS and CDR2 is SASEGT. Trimming shortened V by 5 bases and J by 3 bases, and 19 bases separated the two germline ends. The CDR3 runs 17 residues. The CDR3 protein is CASSTPRGAVDTGELFF. CDR3 DNA: TGTGCCAGCAGTACCCCACGGGGGGCAGTAGACACCGGGGAGCTGTTTTTT.

This clonotype occurred many times. The V and J genes are TRBV6-5 and TRBJ1-6, with no clear D. V dropped 4 bases and J dropped 5 bases, with 9 bases sitting between them. This CDR3 is 14 amino acids long. Germline V gene data show CDR1 as MNHEY and CDR2 as SVGAGI. The CDR3 DNA follows: TGTGCCAGCAGTTTCAGCGGAGATAATTCACCCCTCCACTTT. Protein: CASSFSGDNSPLHF.

V gene TRBV14 combines with J gene TRBJ1-4; D is ambiguous. This CDR3 spans 13 amino acids. The germline V gene encodes CDR1 SGHDN and CDR2 FVKESK. Trimming removed 1 base from V and 10 bases from J, with 10 bases in between. For the CDR3, the DNA is TGTGCCAGCAGCCAAGTTCGGGTGGGAAAACTGTTTTTT. Translated: CASSQVRVGKLFF.

CDR3 protein: CAISESEVATGETQYF. CDR3 DNA: TGTGCCATCAGTGAGTCGGAGGTGGCGACAGGGGAAACCCAGTACTTC. V usage is TRBV10-3 and J usage is TRBJ2-5, with 8 bases matching TRBD1. Germline V CDR1 and CDR2: ENHRY, SYGVKD. The CDR3 covers 16 residues. Losses at the gene ends were 0 bases for V and 8 bases for J; bases not matched to a gene: 11.

As regards this clonotype: A much larger clonotype is one base distant, so this may be a read error. The chain joins TRBV6-5 to TRBJ2-1, with 7 bases that match TRBD1. The germline CDR1 and CDR2 sequences are MNHEY and SVGAGI. CDR3 length: 13 residues. CDR3 sequence: CATRGGQKDEQLF. CDR3 DNA sequence: TGTGCCACAAGAGGGGGACAGAAGGATGAGCAGCTCTTC.

In its sample, this clonotype was seen many times. This chain uses TRBV6-5 with TRBJ1-1; the match to TRBD1 covers 7 bases. CDR1 and CDR2 from the germline V gene are MNHEY and SVGAGI. The J segment lost 4 bases and the V segment lost 4 bases, leaving 3 bases of the junction unmatched. CDR3 size: 13 residues. The CDR3 DNA reads TGTGCCAGCAGTTGGGGGACAGCCACTGAAGCTTTCTTT. This encodes CASSWGTATEAFF.

This clonotype appeared many times. The rearrangement joins TRBV27 to TRBJ2-7; D may be TRBD2 (6 bases). CDR3 size: 15 residues. Germline CDR1 reads MNHEY; CDR2 reads SMNVEV (reference sequence). Between the trimmed V and J ends, which lost 6 bases and 3 bases, there was a span of 18 bases. Here the CDR3 reads CASRNRDSLRYEQYF. In DNA form, the CDR3 reads TGTGCCAGCAGAAACCGGGACTCCTTACGCTACGAGCAGTACTTC.

By sample share, this clonotype is medium-sized. The rearrangement joins TRBV6-1 to TRBJ1-4; possibly TRBD1 for D (5 bases). CDR1 and CDR2 from the germline V gene are MNHNS and SASEGT. Trimming removed 5 bases from V and 6 bases from J, with 16 bases in between. The CDR3 extends over 15 amino acids. In nucleotides, the CDR3 is TGTGCCAGCAGTCGAAGGGGCAGGCCTGATGAAAAACTGTTTTTT. Residues: CASSRRGRPDEKLFF.

V and J are TRBV6-2 or TRBV6-3 and TRBJ2-1; D unclear. V was trimmed by 2 bases and J by 0 bases, leaving 8 bases between them. The CDR3 has 15 residues. Germline V gives CDR1 MNHEY, CDR2 SVGEGT. CDR3: CASSYRANSYNEQFF. In DNA form, the CDR3 reads TGTGCCAGCAGTTACCGCGCGAACTCCTACAATGAGCAGTTCTTC.